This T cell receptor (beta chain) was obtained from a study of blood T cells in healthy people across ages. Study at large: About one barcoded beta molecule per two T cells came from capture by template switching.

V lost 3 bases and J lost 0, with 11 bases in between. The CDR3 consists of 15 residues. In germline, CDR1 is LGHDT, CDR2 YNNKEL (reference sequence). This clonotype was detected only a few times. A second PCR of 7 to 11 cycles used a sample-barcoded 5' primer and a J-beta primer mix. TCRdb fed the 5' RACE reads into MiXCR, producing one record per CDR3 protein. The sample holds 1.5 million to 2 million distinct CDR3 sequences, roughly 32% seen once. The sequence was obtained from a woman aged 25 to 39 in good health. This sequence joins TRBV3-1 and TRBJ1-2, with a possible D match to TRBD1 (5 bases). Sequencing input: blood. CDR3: CASSQTTVANYGYTF. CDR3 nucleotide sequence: TGTGCCAGCAGCCAGACGACAGTGGCTAACTATGGCTACACCTTC.